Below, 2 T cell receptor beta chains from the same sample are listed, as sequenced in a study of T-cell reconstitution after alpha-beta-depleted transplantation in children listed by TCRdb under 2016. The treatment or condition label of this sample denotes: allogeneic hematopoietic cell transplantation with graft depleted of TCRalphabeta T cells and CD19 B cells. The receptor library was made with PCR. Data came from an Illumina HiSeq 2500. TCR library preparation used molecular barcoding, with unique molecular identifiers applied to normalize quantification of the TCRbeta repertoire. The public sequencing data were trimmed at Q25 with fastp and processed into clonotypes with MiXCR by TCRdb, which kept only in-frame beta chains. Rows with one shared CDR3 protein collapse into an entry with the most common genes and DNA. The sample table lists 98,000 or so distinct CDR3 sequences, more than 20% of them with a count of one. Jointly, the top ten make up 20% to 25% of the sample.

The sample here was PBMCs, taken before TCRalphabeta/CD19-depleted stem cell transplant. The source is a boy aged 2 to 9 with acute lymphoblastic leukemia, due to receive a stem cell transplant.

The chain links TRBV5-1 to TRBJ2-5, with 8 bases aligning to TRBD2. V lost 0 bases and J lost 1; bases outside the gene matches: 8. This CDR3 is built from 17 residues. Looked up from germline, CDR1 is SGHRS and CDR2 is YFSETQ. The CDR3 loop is CASSLGLALNGQETQYF. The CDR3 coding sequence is TGCGCCAGCAGCTTGGGACTAGCGCTTAACGGCCAAGAGACCCAGTACTTC.

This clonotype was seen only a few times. This CDR3 is CASSFSGGGRGVGQFF. As DNA, the CDR3 is TGTGCCAGCAGTTTCAGCGGGGGGGGTAGAGGGGTGGGGCAGTTCTTC. The rearrangement uses TRBV12-3 or TRBV12-4 and TRBJ2-1; 10 positions agree with TRBD2. This CDR3 contains 16 residues. J was trimmed by 12 bases and V by 3 bases; bases with no gene match: 14.